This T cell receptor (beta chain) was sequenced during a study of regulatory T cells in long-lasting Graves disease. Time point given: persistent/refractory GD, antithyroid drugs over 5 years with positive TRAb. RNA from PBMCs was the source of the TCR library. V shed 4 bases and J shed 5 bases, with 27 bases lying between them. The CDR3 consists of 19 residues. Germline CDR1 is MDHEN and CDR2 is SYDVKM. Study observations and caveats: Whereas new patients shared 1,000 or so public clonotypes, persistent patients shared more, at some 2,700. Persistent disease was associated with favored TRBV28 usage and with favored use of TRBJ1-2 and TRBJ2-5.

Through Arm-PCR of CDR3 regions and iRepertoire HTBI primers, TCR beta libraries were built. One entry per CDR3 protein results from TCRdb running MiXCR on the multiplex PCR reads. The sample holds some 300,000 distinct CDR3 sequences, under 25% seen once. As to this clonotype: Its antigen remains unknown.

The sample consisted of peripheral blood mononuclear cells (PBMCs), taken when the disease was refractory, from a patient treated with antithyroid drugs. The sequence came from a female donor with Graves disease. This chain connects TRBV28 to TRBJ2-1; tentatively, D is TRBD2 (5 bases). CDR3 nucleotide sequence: TGTGCCAGCAGTTCACGCCCCCGTCGGGCGGGTGCTCCCGACAATGAGCAGTTCTTC. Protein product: CASSSRPRRAGAPDNEQFF.